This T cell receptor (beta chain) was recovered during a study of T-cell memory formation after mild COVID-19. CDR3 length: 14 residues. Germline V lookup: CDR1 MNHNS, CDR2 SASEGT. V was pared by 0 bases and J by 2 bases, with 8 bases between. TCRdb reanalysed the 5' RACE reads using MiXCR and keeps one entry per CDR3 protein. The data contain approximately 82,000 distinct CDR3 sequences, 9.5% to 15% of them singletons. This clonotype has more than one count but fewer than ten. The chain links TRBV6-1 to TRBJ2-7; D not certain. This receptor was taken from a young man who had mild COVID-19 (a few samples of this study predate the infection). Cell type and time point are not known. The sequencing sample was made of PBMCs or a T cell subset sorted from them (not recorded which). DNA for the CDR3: TGTGCCAGCAGTGAAGCGGTAAGGGCCTACGAGCAGTACTTC. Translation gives CASSEAVRAYEQYF.